The source of this T cell receptor beta chain is a study of CD8+ T cells in alopecia areata. Regarding the study as a whole: In scalp and blood, many expanded lesional clones persisted during tofacitinib.

Regarding this clone: Antigen specificity is unknown.

Investigators isolated RNA and reverse transcribed it into cDNA to act as the sequencing template. TCRdb's table, derived via immunoSEQ multiplex PCR, lists solely in-frame clones and lacks some. This table has 150,000 to 200,000 clones, 51% appearing once. Between the trimmed V and J ends, which lost 6 bases and 1 base, there was a span of 21 bases. Germline CDR1 reads SQVTM; CDR2 reads ANQGSEA. The CDR3 is 16 amino acids. Documented treatment: oral pan-JAK inhibitor, 5-10 mg twice daily. The sample here was CD8+ T cells sorted from blood, taken around week 54, from a patient treated with tofacitinib. This sequence joins TRBV29-1 and TRBJ1-1, with D maybe TRBD1 (6 bases). This TCR derives from a human donor with alopecia areata. The chain's CDR3 is CSVIHAGTRRNTEAFF. The CDR3 DNA follows: TGCAGCGTCATCCACGCCGGGACACGGAGGAACACTGAAGCTTTCTTT.